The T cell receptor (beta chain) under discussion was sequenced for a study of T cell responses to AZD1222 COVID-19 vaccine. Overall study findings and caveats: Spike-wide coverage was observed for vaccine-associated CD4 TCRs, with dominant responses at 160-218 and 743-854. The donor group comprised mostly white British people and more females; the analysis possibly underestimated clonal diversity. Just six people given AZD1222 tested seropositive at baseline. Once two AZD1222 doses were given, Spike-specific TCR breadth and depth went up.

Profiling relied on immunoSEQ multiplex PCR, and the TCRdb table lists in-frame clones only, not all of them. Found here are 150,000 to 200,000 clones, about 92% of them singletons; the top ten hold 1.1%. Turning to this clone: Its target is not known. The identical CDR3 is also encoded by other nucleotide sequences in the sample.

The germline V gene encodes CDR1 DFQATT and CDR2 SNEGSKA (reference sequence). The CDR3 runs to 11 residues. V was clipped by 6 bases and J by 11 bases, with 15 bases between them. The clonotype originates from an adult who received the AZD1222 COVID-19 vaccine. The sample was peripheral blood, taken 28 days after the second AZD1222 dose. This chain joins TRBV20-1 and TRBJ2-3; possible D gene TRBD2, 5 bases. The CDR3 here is CSAPLGGVQYF. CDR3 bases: TGCAGTGCGCCCCTTGGAGGCGTGCAGTATTTT.